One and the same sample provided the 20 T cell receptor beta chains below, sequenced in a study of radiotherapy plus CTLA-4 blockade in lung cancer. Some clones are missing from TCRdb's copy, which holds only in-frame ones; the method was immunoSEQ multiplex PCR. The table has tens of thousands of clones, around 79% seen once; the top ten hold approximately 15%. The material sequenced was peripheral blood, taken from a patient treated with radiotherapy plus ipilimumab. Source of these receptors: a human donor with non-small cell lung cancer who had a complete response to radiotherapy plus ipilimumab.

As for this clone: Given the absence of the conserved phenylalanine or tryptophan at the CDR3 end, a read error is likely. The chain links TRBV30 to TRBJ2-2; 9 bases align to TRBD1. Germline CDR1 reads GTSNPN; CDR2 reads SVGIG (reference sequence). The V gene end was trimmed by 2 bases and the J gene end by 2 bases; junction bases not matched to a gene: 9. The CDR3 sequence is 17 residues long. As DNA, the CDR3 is TGTGCCTGGAGTAGACGTCCGGGACAGGGTAACACCGGGGAGCTGTTTCTT. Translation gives CAWSRRPGQGNTGELFL.

CDR3 residues: CASQLLGGETQYF. The CDR3 DNA reads as TGTGCCAGTCAGCTCCTCGGGGGAGAGACCCAGTACTTC. The chain combines TRBV2 with TRBJ2-5, with D perhaps TRBD2 (6 bases). CDR1 and CDR2 from the germline V gene are SNHLY and FYNNEI. Between the trimmed V and J ends, which lost 9 bases and 4 bases, there was a span of 15 bases. The CDR3 consists of 13 residues.

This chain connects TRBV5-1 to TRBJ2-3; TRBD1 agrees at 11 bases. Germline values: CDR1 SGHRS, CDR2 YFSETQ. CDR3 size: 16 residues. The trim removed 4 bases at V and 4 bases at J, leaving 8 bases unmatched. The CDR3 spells CASSIQPGQGADTQYF. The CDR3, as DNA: TGCGCCAGCAGCATACAACCGGGACAGGGGGCAGATACGCAGTATTTT.

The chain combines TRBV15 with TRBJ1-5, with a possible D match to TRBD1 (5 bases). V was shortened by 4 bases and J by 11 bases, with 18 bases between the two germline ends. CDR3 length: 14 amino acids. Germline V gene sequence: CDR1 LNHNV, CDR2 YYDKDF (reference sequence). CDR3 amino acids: CATSTGRERGAQHF. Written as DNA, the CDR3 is TGTGCCACCAGCACCGGACGGGAGCGGGGGGCCCAGCATTTT.

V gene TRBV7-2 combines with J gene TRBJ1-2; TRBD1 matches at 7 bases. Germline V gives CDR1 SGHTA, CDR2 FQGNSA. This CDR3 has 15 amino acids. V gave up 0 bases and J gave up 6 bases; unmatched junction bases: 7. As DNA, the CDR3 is TGTGCCAGCAGCTTAGCGTCTGGGACAGTAGATGGCTACACCTTC. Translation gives CASSLASGTVDGYTF.

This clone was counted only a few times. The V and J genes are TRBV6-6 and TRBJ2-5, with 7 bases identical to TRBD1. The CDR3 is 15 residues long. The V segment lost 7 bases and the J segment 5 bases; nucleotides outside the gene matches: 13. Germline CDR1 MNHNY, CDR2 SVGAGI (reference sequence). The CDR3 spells CASTGTVIAKETQYF. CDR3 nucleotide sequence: TGTGCCAGCACAGGGACAGTAATCGCCAAGGAGACCCAGTACTTC.

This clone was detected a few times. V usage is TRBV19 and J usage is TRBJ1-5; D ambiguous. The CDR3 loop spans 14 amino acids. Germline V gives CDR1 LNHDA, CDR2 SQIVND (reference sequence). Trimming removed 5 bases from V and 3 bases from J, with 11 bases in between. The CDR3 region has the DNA TGTGCCAGTAGTTCGCCCGCTAACAATCAGCCCCAGCATTTT. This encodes CASSSPANNQPQHF.

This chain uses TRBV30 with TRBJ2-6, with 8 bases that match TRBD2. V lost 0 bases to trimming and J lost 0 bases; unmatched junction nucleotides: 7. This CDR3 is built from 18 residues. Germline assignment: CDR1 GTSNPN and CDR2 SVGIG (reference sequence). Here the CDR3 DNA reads TGTGCCTGGAGTGTACAGCGGGGGACGTACTCTGGGGCCAACGTCCTGACTTTC. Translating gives CAWSVQRGTYSGANVLTF. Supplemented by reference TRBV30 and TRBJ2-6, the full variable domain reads SQTIHQWPATLVQPVGSPLSLECTVEGTSNPNLYWYRQAAGRGLQLLFYSVGIGQISSEVPQNLSASRPQDRQFILSSKKLLLSDSGFYLCAWSVQRGTYSGANVLTFGAGSRLTVL.

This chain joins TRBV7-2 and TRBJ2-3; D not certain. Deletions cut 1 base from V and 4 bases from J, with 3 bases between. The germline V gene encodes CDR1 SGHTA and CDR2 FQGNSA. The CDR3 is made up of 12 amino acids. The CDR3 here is CASSLGPDTQYF. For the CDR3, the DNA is TGTGCCAGCAGCTTAGGGCCAGATACGCAGTATTTT.

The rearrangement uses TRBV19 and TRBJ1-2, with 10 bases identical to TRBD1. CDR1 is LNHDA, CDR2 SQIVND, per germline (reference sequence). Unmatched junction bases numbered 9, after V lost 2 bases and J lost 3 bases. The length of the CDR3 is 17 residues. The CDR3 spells CASSIRSSTGGDYGYTF. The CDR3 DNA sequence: TGTGCCAGTAGTATAAGGAGCTCGACAGGGGGCGACTATGGCTACACCTTC.

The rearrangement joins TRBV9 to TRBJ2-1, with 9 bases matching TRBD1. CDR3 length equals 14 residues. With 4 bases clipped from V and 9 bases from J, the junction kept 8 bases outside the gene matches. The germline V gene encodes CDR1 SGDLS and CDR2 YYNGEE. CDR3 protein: CASSTRDRAAEQFF. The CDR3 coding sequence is TGTGCCAGCAGCACCCGGGACAGGGCGGCTGAGCAGTTCTTC.

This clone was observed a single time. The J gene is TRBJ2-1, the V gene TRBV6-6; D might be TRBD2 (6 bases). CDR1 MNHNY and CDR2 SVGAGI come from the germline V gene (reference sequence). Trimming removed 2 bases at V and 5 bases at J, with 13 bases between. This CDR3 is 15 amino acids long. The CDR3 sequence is CASSYPTKRDNEQFF. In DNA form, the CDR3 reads TGTGCCAGCAGTTACCCAACGAAGCGGGACAATGAGCAGTTCTTC.

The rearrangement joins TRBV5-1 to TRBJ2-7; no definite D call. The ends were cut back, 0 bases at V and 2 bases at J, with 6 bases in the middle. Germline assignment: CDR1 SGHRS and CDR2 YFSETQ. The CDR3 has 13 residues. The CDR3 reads CASSLDGTYEQYF. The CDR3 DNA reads TGCGCCAGCAGCTTGGATGGCACCTACGAGCAGTACTTC.

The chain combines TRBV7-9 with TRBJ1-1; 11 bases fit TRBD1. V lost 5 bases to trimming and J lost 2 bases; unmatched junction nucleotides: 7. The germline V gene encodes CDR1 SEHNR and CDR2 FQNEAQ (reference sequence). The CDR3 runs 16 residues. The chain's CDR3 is CASSPRTGGLNTEAFF. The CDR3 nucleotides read TGTGCCAGCAGCCCGAGGACAGGGGGCCTCAACACTGAAGCTTTCTTT. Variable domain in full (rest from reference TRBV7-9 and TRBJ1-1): DTGVSQNPRHKITKRGQNVTFRCDPISEHNRLYWYRQTLGQGPEFLTYFQNEAQLEKSRLLSDRFSAERPKGSFSTLEIQRTEQGDSAMYLCASSPRTGGLNTEAFFGQGTRLTVV.

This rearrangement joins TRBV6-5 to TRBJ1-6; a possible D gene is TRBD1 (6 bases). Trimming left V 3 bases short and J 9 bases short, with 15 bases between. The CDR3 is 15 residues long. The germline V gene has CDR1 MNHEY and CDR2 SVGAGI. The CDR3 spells CASSYRAGEGSPLHF. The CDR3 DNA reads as TGTGCCAGCAGTTATAGGGCAGGGGAGGGTTCACCCCTCCACTTT.

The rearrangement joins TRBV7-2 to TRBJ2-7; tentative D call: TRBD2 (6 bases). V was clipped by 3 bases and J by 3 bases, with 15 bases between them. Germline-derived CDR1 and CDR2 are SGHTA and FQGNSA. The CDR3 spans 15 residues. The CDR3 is CASSFPGVGNYEQYF. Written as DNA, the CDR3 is TGTGCCAGCAGCTTCCCGGGGGTTGGCAACTACGAGCAGTACTTC.

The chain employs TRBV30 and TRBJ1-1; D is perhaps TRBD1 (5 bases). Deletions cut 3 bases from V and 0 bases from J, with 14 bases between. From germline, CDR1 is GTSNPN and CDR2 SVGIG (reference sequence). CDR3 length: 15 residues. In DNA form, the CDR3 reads TGTGCCTGGAGCGACTCCCGACAGATGAACACTGAAGCTTTCTTT. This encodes CAWSDSRQMNTEAFF.

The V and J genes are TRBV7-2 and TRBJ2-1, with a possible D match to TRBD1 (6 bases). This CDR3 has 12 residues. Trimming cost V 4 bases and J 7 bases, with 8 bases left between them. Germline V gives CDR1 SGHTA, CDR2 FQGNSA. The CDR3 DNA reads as TGTGCCAGCAGCTACCAGGGGAATGAGCAGTTCTTC. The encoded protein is CASSYQGNEQFF.

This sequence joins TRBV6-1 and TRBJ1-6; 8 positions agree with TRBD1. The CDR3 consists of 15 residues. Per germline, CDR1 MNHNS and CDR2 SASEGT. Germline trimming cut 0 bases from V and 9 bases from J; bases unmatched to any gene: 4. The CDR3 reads CASSEARTGLSPLHF. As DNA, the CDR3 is TGTGCCAGCAGTGAAGCCCGGACAGGGCTTTCACCCCTCCACTTT.

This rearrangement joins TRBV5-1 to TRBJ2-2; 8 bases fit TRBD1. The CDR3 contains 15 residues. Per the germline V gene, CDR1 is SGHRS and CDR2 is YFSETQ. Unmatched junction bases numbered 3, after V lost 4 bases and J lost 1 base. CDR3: CASSIGTGNTGELFF. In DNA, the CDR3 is TGCGCCAGCAGCATCGGGACAGGGAACACCGGGGAGCTGTTTTTT.